Each of the 17 T cell receptor beta chains below was sequenced from the same sample in a study of cytomegalovirus exposure and HLA in healthy donors. Some clones are missing from TCRdb's copy, which holds only in-frame ones; the method was immunoSEQ multiplex PCR. The data show fewer than 200,000 clones, around nine tenths seen once. The specimen was PBMCs. All receptors come from a woman aged 18-29 years in good health and CMV-seronegative.

The gene calls are TRBV5-6 and TRBJ1-2, with 8 bases fitting TRBD1. The ends lost 4 bases at V and 9 bases at J; junction bases unmatched: 11. Germline V lookup: CDR1 SGHDT, CDR2 YYEEEE. The CDR3 runs 14 residues. The chain's CDR3 is CASSPGQGWWSYTF. CDR3 in DNA: TGTGCCAGCAGCCCCGGACAGGGCTGGTGGAGCTACACCTTC.

Written as DNA, the CDR3 is TGTGCCAGCAGCCAAGATCGAGATCTGGGACTAGCGTCCGAGCAGTACTTC. This gives the protein CASSQDRDLGLASEQYF. The J gene is TRBJ2-7, the V gene TRBV4-2; 10 bases agree with TRBD2. The V segment lost 0 bases and the J segment 6 bases; nucleotides outside the gene matches: 11. From germline, CDR1 is LGHNA and CDR2 YNFKEQ. The CDR3 totals 17 residues.

J is TRBJ2-5 and V is TRBV4-2; TRBD1 aligns across 9 bases. Looked up from germline, CDR1 is LGHNA and CDR2 is YNFKEQ. This CDR3 comprises 15 residues. V lost 1 base to trimming and J lost 5 bases; unmatched junction nucleotides: 5. The CDR3 here is CASSQVGQGGETQYF. The CDR3, as DNA: TGTGCCAGCAGCCAAGTGGGACAGGGAGGGGAGACCCAGTACTTC.

The rearrangement links TRBV6-5 to TRBJ2-2; D is ambiguous. The CDR3 covers 16 residues. Germline CDR1 and CDR2: MNHEY and SVGAGI. V lost 0 bases, J lost 0 bases, and 8 bases lay in between. CDR3 residues: CASSYSFTANTGELFF. The DNA of the CDR3 is TGTGCCAGCAGTTACTCGTTCACTGCGAACACCGGGGAGCTGTTTTTT.

Here the CDR3 reads CASSANPTSSYEQYF. The DNA for the CDR3 is TGTGCCAGCAGTGCCAACCCGACTAGCTCCTACGAGCAGTACTTC. The genes are TRBV6-1 and TRBJ2-7; possibly TRBD2 for D (6 bases). In germline, CDR1 is MNHNS, CDR2 SASEGT. CDR3 length: 15 residues. The germline V and J ends were trimmed by 4 bases and 0 bases, with 13 bases remaining between them.

This clone was detected only once. The chain carries TRBV6-1 and TRBJ1-2; TRBD1 matches at 7 bases. The V segment lost 5 bases and the J segment 8 bases; nucleotides outside the gene matches: 11. Germline-derived CDR1 and CDR2 are MNHNS and SASEGT. The CDR3 contains 14 residues. CDR3 bases: TGTGCCAGCAGTACCCGGACAGGCCCCCAGGGCTACACCTTC. Amino acid sequence: CASSTRTGPQGYTF.

V gene TRBV13 combines with J gene TRBJ1-1; D is ambiguous. Germline assignment: CDR1 PRHDT and CDR2 FYEKMQ (reference sequence). This CDR3 region has 12 residues. Trimming removed 5 bases at V and 6 bases at J, with 10 bases between. The CDR3 here is CASSATRAEAFF. DNA of the CDR3: TGTGCCAGCAGCGCAACCCGGGCTGAAGCTTTCTTT.

This rearrangement joins TRBV5-1 to TRBJ2-7; 7 positions agree with TRBD1. The CDR3 totals 15 residues. V shed 0 bases and J 4 bases; nucleotides not matched to a gene: 7. Germline V gives CDR1 SGHRS, CDR2 YFSETQ. CDR3 bases: TGCGCCAGCAGCTTGGCCGGGACAGAAGTTTACGAGCAGTACTTC. It specifies CASSLAGTEVYEQYF.

The chain joins TRBV19 to TRBJ2-1; D is perhaps TRBD2 (7 bases). The germline CDR1 and CDR2 sequences are LNHDA and SQIVND (reference sequence). The CDR3 is made up of 14 amino acids. Between the trimmed V and J ends, which lost 1 base and 5 bases, there was a span of 9 bases. CDR3 sequence reads: CASSIGGGNNEQFF. The CDR3 bases are TGTGCCAGTAGTATAGGGGGGGGCAACAATGAGCAGTTCTTC.

J is TRBJ2-2 and V is TRBV5-6; D is unclear. The CDR3 has 14 residues. Germline V gives CDR1 SGHDT, CDR2 YYEEEE. V lost 5 bases and J 5 bases, leaving 13 bases between the germline ends. The CDR3 reads CASRGLLGTGELFF. The CDR3 nucleotides are TGTGCCAGCAGGGGCCTGCTTGGTACCGGGGAGCTGTTTTTT.

This sequence joins TRBV7-9 and TRBJ1-1; D not resolved. Germline V lookup: CDR1 SEHNR, CDR2 FQNEAQ (reference sequence). CDR3 size: 12 residues. V lost 5 bases, J lost 6 bases, and 10 bases lay in between. The DNA for the CDR3 is TGTGCCAGCAGCCAGGAGGAGGCTGAAGCTTTCTTT. The encoded protein is CASSQEEAEAFF.

V usage is TRBV18 and J usage is TRBJ1-5, with D perhaps matching TRBD1 (5 bases). Trimming took 2 bases from V and 3 from J, leaving 17 bases between them. Germline CDR1 and CDR2: KGHSH and LQKENI. The CDR3 loop spans 17 amino acids. CDR3 bases: TGTGCCAGCTCACCAATCCCAATCTCGGGACTCAATCAGCCCCAGCATTTT. Protein sequence: CASSPIPISGLNQPQHF.

V and J are TRBV4-3 and TRBJ2-3; the D is unclear. With 1 base removed from V and 0 bases from J, the gap between germline ends came to 8 bases. The CDR3 covers 15 residues. The germline V gene has CDR1 LGHNA and CDR2 YSLEER. The CDR3 DNA follows: TGCGCCAGCAGCCAAGGAGCCTTTAGCACAGATACGCAGTATTTT. This translates into CASSQGAFSTDTQYF.

The table lists this clone with a count of one. The chain recombines TRBV7-9 with TRBJ2-5; no reliable D call. The V gene's germline CDR1 is SEHNR and CDR2 FQNEAQ (reference sequence). The CDR3 consists of 15 residues. The ends were cut back, 4 bases at V and 1 base at J, with 13 bases in the middle. The CDR3 sequence is CASSSQYGPQETQYF. The CDR3 DNA is TGTGCCAGCAGCTCCCAGTATGGGCCCCAAGAGACCCAGTACTTC.

This clone was seen only once. The genes are TRBV9 and TRBJ2-1; D remains unclear. From germline, CDR1 is SGDLS and CDR2 YYNGEE. The CDR3 extends over 15 amino acids. V lost 0 bases and J 7 bases, leaving 14 bases between the germline ends. The CDR3 DNA reads TGTGCCAGCAGCGTAGGATACAGCATTAGGAATGAGCAGTTCTTC. This sequence encodes CASSVGYSIRNEQFF.

CDR3 bases: TGTGCTAGTGGTTCGCCGGGACAGGGGGCGCCAGGGGCCAACGTCCTGACTTTC. It yields the protein CASGSPGQGAPGANVLTF. The chain recombines TRBV12-5 with TRBJ2-6; 12 bases agree with TRBD1. The J segment lost 4 bases and the V segment lost 4 bases, leaving 8 bases of the junction unmatched. The CDR3 runs to 18 residues. CDR1 and CDR2 (germline): LGHNT, FRNRAP.

This chain connects TRBV29-1 to TRBJ1-2, with D tentatively TRBD1 (5 bases). Germline assignment: CDR1 SQVTM and CDR2 ANQGSEA. The CDR3 loop spans 14 amino acids. Trimming took off 5 bases at V and 8 bases at J, with 21 bases between the two ends. CDR3 residues: CSVWQGGLGEGYTF. The CDR3 DNA reads TGCAGCGTTTGGCAGGGAGGTTTAGGGGAGGGCTACACCTTC. Combining the CDR3 with reference TRBV29-1 and TRBJ1-2 gives the whole variable domain SAVISQKPSRDICQRGTSLTIQCQVDSQVTMMFWYRQQPGQSLTLIATANQGSEATYESGFVIDKFPISRPNLTFSTLTVSNMSPEDSSIYLCSVWQGGLGEGYTFGSGTRLTVV.